This TCR beta chain was documented in a study of monozygotic twins with inflammatory bowel disease. About this clonotype itself: The antigen is unknown.

The CDR3 runs 17 residues. Looked up from germline, CDR1 is SSHAT and CDR2 is FNYEAQ (reference sequence). Every TCR library used roughly 3,800 ng of total RNA. TCRdb re-called the 5' RACE reads and gives one entry per CDR3 protein, without DNA. The sample table sets out 150,000 to 200,000 distinct CDR3 sequences. Unfractionated whole blood yielded total RNA, and T cells were not sorted. Study-level findings and limits: Concordance status among twins (concordant versus discordant) showed no link to repertoire similarity, possibly from limited power. IBD patients share fewer clonotypes with other people than healthy twins do, especially with disease activity.

This TCR was recovered from a human donor with ulcerative colitis or Crohn's disease, or a healthy co-twin of an affected twin (not recorded which). Input material: blood. The rearrangement joins TRBV7-7 to TRBJ1-1. The CDR3 sequence is CASSLDGGRLMNTEAFF.